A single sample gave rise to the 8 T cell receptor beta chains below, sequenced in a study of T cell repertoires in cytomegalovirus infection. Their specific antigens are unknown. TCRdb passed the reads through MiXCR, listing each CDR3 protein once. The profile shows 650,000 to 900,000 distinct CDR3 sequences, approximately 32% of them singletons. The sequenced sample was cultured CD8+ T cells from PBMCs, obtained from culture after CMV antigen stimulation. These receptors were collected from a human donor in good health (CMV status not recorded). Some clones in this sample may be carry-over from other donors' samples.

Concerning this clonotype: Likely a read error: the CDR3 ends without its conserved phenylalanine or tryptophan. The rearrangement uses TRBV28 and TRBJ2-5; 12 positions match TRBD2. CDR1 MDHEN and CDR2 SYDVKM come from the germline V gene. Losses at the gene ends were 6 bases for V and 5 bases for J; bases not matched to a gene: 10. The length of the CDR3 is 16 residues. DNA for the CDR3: TGTGCCAGCAGACATACTAGCGGGGGGTTCGGGGAGACCCAGTACCTC. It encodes CASRHTSGGFGETQYL.

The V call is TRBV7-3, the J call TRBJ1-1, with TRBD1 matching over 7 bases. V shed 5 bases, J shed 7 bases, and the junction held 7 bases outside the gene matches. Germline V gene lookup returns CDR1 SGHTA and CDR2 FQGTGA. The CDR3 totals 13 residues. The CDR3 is CASSVTGAVEAFF. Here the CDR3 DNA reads TGTGCCAGCAGCGTCACAGGGGCGGTTGAAGCTTTCTTT.

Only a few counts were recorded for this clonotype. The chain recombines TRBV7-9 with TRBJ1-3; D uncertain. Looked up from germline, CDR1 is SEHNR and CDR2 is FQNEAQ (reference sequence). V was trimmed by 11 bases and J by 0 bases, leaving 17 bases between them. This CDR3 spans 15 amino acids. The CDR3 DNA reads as TGTGCCGGCCAAGATCCGGTAGACTCTGGAAACACCATATATTTT. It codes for CAGQDPVDSGNTIYF.

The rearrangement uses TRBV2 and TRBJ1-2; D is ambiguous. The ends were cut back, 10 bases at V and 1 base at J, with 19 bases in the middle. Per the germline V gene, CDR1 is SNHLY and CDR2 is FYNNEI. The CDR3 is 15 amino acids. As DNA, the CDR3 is TGTGCCACCTCTTCCCGGGAGGCCCATAACTATGGCTACACCTTC. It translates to CATSSREAHNYGYTF.

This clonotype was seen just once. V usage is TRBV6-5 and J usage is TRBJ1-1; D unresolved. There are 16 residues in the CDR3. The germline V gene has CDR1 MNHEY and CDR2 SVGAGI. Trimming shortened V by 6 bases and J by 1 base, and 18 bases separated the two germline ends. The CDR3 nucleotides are TGTGCCAGCAGCCCTTCAAAAGCAGGTGGGAACACTGAAGCTTTCTTT. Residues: CASSPSKAGGNTEAFF.

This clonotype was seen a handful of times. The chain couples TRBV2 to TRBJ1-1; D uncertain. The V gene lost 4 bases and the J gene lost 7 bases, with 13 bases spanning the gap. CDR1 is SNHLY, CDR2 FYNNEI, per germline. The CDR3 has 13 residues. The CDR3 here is CASSVAPLREAFF. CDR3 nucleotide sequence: TGTGCCAGCAGTGTCGCGCCGTTGCGTGAAGCTTTCTTT.

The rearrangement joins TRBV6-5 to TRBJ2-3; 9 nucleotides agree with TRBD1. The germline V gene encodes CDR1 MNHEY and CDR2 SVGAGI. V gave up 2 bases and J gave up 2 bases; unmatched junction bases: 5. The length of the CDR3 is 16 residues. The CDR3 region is CASSYTWTGDTDTQYF. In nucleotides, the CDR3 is TGTGCCAGCAGTTACACCTGGACAGGGGACACAGATACGCAGTATTTT.

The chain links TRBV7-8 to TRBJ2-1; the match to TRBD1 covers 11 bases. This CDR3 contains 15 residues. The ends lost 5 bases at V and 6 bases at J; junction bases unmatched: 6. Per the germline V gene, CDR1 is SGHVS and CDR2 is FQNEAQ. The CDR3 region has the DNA TGTGCCAGCAGCCGAACCGGGACAGGGGGCAATGAGCAGTTCTTC. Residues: CASSRTGTGGNEQFF. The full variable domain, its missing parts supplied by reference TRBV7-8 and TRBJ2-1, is GAGVSQSPRYKVAKRGQDVALRCDPISGHVSLFWYQQALGQGPEFLTYFQNEAQLDKSGLPSDRFFAERPEGSVSTLKIQRTQQEDSAVYLCASSRTGTGGNEQFFGPGTRLTVL.